The 12 T cell receptor beta chains below were found in one sample sequenced in a study of control samples from healthy donors and cancer patients. TCRdb's table, derived via immunoSEQ multiplex PCR, lists solely in-frame clones and lacks some. The sample yields roughly 130,000 clones, approximately 94% seen once. Sequencing input: PBMCs. These receptors all stem from a man aged 50 or older with head and neck cancer.

J is TRBJ2-5 and V is TRBV11-2, with 12 nucleotides matching TRBD1. The length of the CDR3 is 17 residues. CDR1 is SGHAT, CDR2 FQNNGV, per germline. Germline trimming cut 5 bases from V and 2 bases from J; bases unmatched to any gene: 9. CDR3 coding DNA: TGTGCCAGCAGCCCCGGGACAGGGGGCGCGCGGCAAGAGACCCAGTACTTC. Translated: CASSPGTGGARQETQYF.

This rearrangement joins TRBV18 to TRBJ2-7; 7 bases align to TRBD1. CDR1 is KGHSH and CDR2 is LQKENI in the germline V gene. With V trimmed by 6 bases and J by 4 bases, 6 bases remained unmatched. The CDR3 contains 13 residues. The DNA for the CDR3 is TGTGCCAGCTCTGTGGGACAGACATACGAGCAGTACTTC. Translated, it gives CASSVGQTYEQYF.

The chain is built from TRBV7-3 and TRBJ2-1; 8 positions match TRBD1. The J segment lost 3 bases and the V segment lost 2 bases, leaving 3 bases of the junction unmatched. Germline assignment: CDR1 SGHTA and CDR2 FQGTGA. This CDR3 is built from 15 residues. The CDR3: CASSLQQGVYNEQFF. In DNA, the CDR3 is TGTGCCAGCAGCTTACAACAGGGGGTCTACAATGAGCAGTTCTTC.

The DNA of the CDR3 is TGCGCCAGCAGCCCGTCCGGGTTACAGGACGAGCAGTACTTC. This gives the protein CASSPSGLQDEQYF. The V call is TRBV4-1, the J call TRBJ2-7, with D possibly matching TRBD1 (5 bases). This CDR3 comprises 14 residues. V shed 4 bases and J shed 5 bases, with 15 bases lying between them. The germline V gene encodes CDR1 MGHRA and CDR2 YSYEKL.

DNA for the CDR3: TGTGCCAGCAGTTCTCAGGGGAGGGATACGCAGTATTTT. Its translation: CASSSQGRDTQYF. The rearrangement links TRBV28 to TRBJ2-3; tentatively, D is TRBD1 or TRBD2 (6 bases each). The CDR3 consists of 13 residues. With 4 bases removed from V and 6 bases from J, the gap between germline ends came to 11 bases. Germline V gene sequence: CDR1 MDHEN, CDR2 SYDVKM.

The chain employs TRBV27 and TRBJ2-7; D possibly corresponds to TRBD1 (6 bases). Germline V lookup: CDR1 MNHEY, CDR2 SMNVEV (reference sequence). This CDR3 spans 13 amino acids. V lost 6 bases to trimming and J lost 2 bases, with 11 bases between them. This CDR3 reads CASRLQGTYEQYF. The CDR3 nucleotides are TGTGCCAGCAGGCTACAGGGAACCTACGAGCAGTACTTC.

This clone turned up a few times. The CDR3 DNA reads as TGTGCCAGCAGCCATCCCGGGGGCGGAATGAACACTGAAGCTTTCTTT. Its protein is CASSHPGGGMNTEAFF. This chain links TRBV7-9 with TRBJ1-1, with a possible D match to TRBD1 (6 bases). Germline loops: CDR1 SEHNR, CDR2 FQNEAQ (reference sequence). Between the trimmed V and J ends, which lost 5 bases and 0 bases, there was a span of 16 bases. This CDR3 has 16 amino acids.

The count of this clone is one. The chain joins TRBV29-1 to TRBJ1-1, with 9 nucleotides matching TRBD1. The CDR3 consists of 13 residues. Unmatched junction bases numbered 0, after V lost 3 bases and J lost 1 base. Germline lookup yields CDR1 SQVTM and CDR2 ANQGSEA. This CDR3 reads CSVEDRGNTEAFF. The DNA for the CDR3 is TGCAGCGTTGAGGACAGGGGGAACACTGAAGCTTTCTTT. The full variable domain, with the rest looked up from reference TRBV29-1 and TRBJ1-1, is SAVISQKPSRDICQRGTSLTIQCQVDSQVTMMFWYRQQPGQSLTLIATANQGSEATYESGFVIDKFPISRPNLTFSTLTVSNMSPEDSSIYLCSVEDRGNTEAFFGQGTRLTVV.

V gene TRBV6-2 or TRBV6-3 combines with J gene TRBJ2-5; 9 bases align to TRBD1. The CDR3 covers 16 residues. CDR1 and CDR2 from the germline V gene are MNHEY and SVGEGT. The trim removed 4 bases at V and 4 bases at J, leaving 10 bases unmatched. CDR3: CASSFRQGVGRETQYF. CDR3 in DNA: TGTGCCAGCAGTTTTCGACAGGGGGTAGGACGAGAGACCCAGTACTTC.

The gene calls are TRBV30 and TRBJ2-7; D gene uncertain. Trimming removed 0 bases at V and 6 bases at J, with 9 bases between. This CDR3 contains 12 residues. Germline loops: CDR1 GTSNPN, CDR2 SVGIG (reference sequence). CDR3 DNA sequence: TGTGCCTGGAGTGTAACCGGTACCGAGCAGTACTTC. Translated: CAWSVTGTEQYF.

This chain connects TRBV6-2 or TRBV6-3 to TRBJ1-5, with TRBD1 identical over 7 bases. Looked up from germline, CDR1 is MNHEY and CDR2 is SVGEGT. The CDR3 length is 15 residues. V lost 5 bases to trimming and J lost 6 bases; unmatched junction nucleotides: 10. The CDR3 coding sequence is TGTGCCAGCAGTCAAGAAGGGGGCGCTGGTCAGCCCCAGCATTTT. As protein: CASSQEGGAGQPQHF.

As concerns this clone: Other nucleotide sequences from this sample produce the same CDR3. The V call is TRBV11-2, the J call TRBJ1-2; maybe TRBD1 (6 bases). Germline V CDR1 and CDR2: SGHAT, FQNNGV. With 0 bases removed from V and 8 bases from J, the gap between germline ends came to 19 bases. The CDR3 spans 16 residues. The CDR3: CASSLDPSRGTGGYTF. CDR3 bases: TGTGCCAGCAGCTTAGACCCTTCAAGGGGGACGGGGGGCTACACCTTC. The whole variable domain, remainder taken from reference TRBV11-2 and TRBJ1-2, is EAGVAQSPRYKIIEKRQSVAFWCNPISGHATLYWYQQILGQGPKLLIQFQNNGVVDDSQLPKDRFSAERLKGVDSTLKIQPAKLEDSAVYLCASSLDPSRGTGGYTFGSGTRLTVV.